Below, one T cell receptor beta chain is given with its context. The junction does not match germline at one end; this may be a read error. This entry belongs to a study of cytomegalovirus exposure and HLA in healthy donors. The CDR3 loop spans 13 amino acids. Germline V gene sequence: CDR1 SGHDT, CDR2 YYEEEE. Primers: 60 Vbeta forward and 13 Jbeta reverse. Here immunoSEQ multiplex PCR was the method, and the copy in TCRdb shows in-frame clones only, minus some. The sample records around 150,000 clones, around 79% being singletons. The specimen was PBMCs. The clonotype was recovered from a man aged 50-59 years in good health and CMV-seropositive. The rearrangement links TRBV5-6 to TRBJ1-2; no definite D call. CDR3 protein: CASSLAPLGGYTF. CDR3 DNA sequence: TGTGCCAGCAGTTTGGCCCCTCTTGGCGGCTACACCTTC. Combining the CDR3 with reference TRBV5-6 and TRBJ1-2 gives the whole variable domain DAGVTQSPTHLIKTRGQQVTLRCSPKSGHDTVSWYQQALGQGPQFIFQYYEEEERQRGNFPDRFSGHQFPNYSSELNVNALLLGDSALYLCASSLAPLGGYTFGSGTRLTVV.